These 17 T cell receptor beta chains came from one sample sequenced in a study of blood T cells in healthy people across ages. Next came a second PCR, run for roughly 7 to 12 cycles, which used a sample-barcoded 5' primer along with a J-beta primer mix. TCRdb reanalysed the 5' RACE reads using MiXCR and keeps one entry per CDR3 protein. The data hold about 1.4 million distinct CDR3 sequences, with 59% observed a single time. Sequencing input: blood. These TCRs come from a man aged 18 to 29 in good health.

This clonotype is a singleton in its sample. This chain uses TRBV6-2 or TRBV6-3 with TRBJ2-7; D not certain. Germline lookup yields CDR1 MNHEY and CDR2 SVGEGT. The CDR3 has 14 residues. V gave up 6 bases and J gave up 3 bases, with 15 bases separating them. Here the CDR3 DNA reads TGTGCCAGCAGGGAAAGAGACAAGCTCTACGAGCAGTACTTC. This gives the protein CASRERDKLYEQYF.

The J gene is TRBJ2-3, the V gene TRBV3-1; a possible D gene is TRBD1 (5 bases). The CDR3 consists of 13 residues. In germline, CDR1 is LGHDT, CDR2 YNNKEL (reference sequence). Trimming took off 7 bases at V and 6 bases at J, with 14 bases between the two ends. CDR3 region: CASTPRGLDTQYF. CDR3 sequence (DNA): TGTGCCAGCACCCCAAGGGGATTGGATACGCAGTATTTT.

The rearrangement joins TRBV24-1 to TRBJ2-3, with 11 positions matching TRBD1. Germline lookup yields CDR1 KGHDR and CDR2 SFDVKD. This CDR3 is built from 15 residues. J lost 1 base, V lost 9 bases, and 5 bases had no gene match. The CDR3 here is CATAPGQGGTDTQYF. CDR3 nucleotide sequence: TGTGCCACCGCACCGGGACAGGGGGGCACAGATACGCAGTATTTT.

V gene TRBV20-1 combines with J gene TRBJ1-2, with D unclear. Germline V gene lookup returns CDR1 DFQATT and CDR2 SNEGSKA (reference sequence). Between the trimmed V and J ends, which lost 4 bases and 4 bases, there was a span of 19 bases. The CDR3 consists of 15 residues. DNA of the CDR3: TGCAGTGCTAATCCACCAGGCCATCAAATCTATGGCTACACCTTC. Translated, it gives CSANPPGHQIYGYTF.

The chain carries TRBV29-1 and TRBJ2-3; maybe TRBD2 (6 bases). The CDR3 runs to 13 residues. V shed 6 bases and J shed 1 base, with 11 bases lying between them. Germline V lookup: CDR1 SQVTM, CDR2 ANQGSEA. CDR3 residues: CSVAGRRTDTQYF. CDR3 DNA sequence: TGCAGCGTAGCCGGGAGACGCACAGATACGCAGTATTTT.

The chain combines TRBV7-2 with TRBJ2-7; D is uncertain. Germline V gives CDR1 SGHTA, CDR2 FQGNSA. V lost 4 bases and J lost 0, with 16 bases in between. The CDR3 has 16 residues. CDR3 in amino acids: CASSSRVASYSYEQYF. The CDR3 nucleotides are TGTGCCAGCAGCTCCCGGGTCGCCAGTTACTCCTACGAGCAGTACTTC.

This chain joins TRBV6-4 and TRBJ2-3; no clear D gene. V was pared by 0 bases and J by 4 bases, with 17 bases between. The CDR3 length is 17 residues. CDR1 and CDR2 from the germline V gene are MRHNA and SNTAGT. The CDR3: CASSDSNSIPSADTQYF. The CDR3 bases are TGTGCCAGCAGTGACTCGAACAGCATCCCGTCAGCAGATACGCAGTATTTT.

This clonotype showed up just once. J is TRBJ2-7 and V is TRBV6-2 or TRBV6-3; 8 bases line up with TRBD1. The germline CDR1 and CDR2 sequences are MNHEY and SVGEGT. This CDR3 region has 17 residues. The trim removed 4 bases at V and 7 bases at J, leaving 18 bases unmatched. The CDR3 spells CASSFYLDRDIVNEQYF. The CDR3, as DNA: TGTGCCAGCAGTTTCTACCTGGACAGGGATATTGTTAATGAGCAGTACTTC.

The chain links TRBV5-1 to TRBJ2-7; the match to TRBD1 covers 7 bases. This CDR3 has 13 residues. V was clipped by 4 bases and J by 5 bases; unmatched bases: 6. Germline CDR1 SGHRS, CDR2 YFSETQ. In DNA form, the CDR3 reads TGCGCCAGCAGCCCGGGGACAGAGAACGAGCAGTACTTC. Protein product: CASSPGTENEQYF.

The chain carries TRBV7-9 and TRBJ2-7; the D is unclear. The germline gives CDR1 SEHNR, CDR2 FQNEAQ (reference sequence). V shed 4 bases and J shed 2 bases, with 18 bases lying between them. This CDR3 has 16 amino acids. This CDR3 is CASSSPGAIPPYEQYF. CDR3 nucleotide sequence: TGTGCCAGCAGCTCCCCAGGAGCGATACCTCCCTACGAGCAGTACTTC.

V is TRBV7-9 and J is TRBJ2-1, with TRBD2 as a possible D gene (6 bases). The CDR3 is 14 amino acids. Germline V gene sequence: CDR1 SEHNR, CDR2 FQNEAQ (reference sequence). V lost 1 base, J lost 8 bases, and 12 bases lay in between. CDR3 loop: CASSLVGGGDEQFF. The CDR3 DNA is TGTGCCAGCAGCTTAGTCGGGGGTGGGGATGAGCAGTTCTTC.

The V call is TRBV5-1, the J call TRBJ1-6; D unresolved. The CDR3 is 13 residues long. Trimming left V 0 bases short and J 11 bases short, with 9 bases between. The germline V gene has CDR1 SGHRS and CDR2 YFSETQ. The CDR3 DNA reads as TGCGCCAGCAGCTTGGAGGCGGCGGCACCCCTCCACTTT. This translates into CASSLEAAAPLHF.

V gene TRBV20-1 combines with J gene TRBJ2-7; D is uncertain. CDR1 and CDR2 from the germline V gene are DFQATT and SNEGSKA (reference sequence). The CDR3 loop spans 14 amino acids. Trimming left V 4 bases short and J 0 bases short, with 13 bases between. The CDR3 DNA is TGCAGTGCTATAACCCACGGGCACTCCTACGAGCAGTACTTC. It yields the protein CSAITHGHSYEQYF.

The V call is TRBV2, the J call TRBJ2-3; no firm D call. Trimming removed 6 bases at V and 0 bases at J, with 7 bases between. Germline assignment: CDR1 SNHLY and CDR2 FYNNEI. The CDR3 totals 13 residues. The CDR3 is CASRSISTDTQYF. CDR3 sequence (DNA): TGTGCCAGCAGGTCAATCAGCACAGATACGCAGTATTTT.

The J gene is TRBJ2-5, the V gene TRBV18, with TRBD1 as a possible D gene (7 bases). Germline V gene data show CDR1 as KGHSH and CDR2 as LQKENI. This CDR3 spans 14 amino acids. Trimming removed 6 bases from V and 11 bases from J, with 22 bases in between. CDR3 sequence reads: CASSEEGADNEQYF. CDR3 DNA sequence: TGTGCCAGCTCTGAGGAGGGGGCAGACAATGAGCAGTACTTC.

The rearrangement links TRBV7-8 to TRBJ2-4; 8 bases align to TRBD1. The ends lost 4 bases at V and 8 bases at J; junction bases unmatched: 7. The CDR3 consists of 14 residues. Per the germline V gene, CDR1 is SGHVS and CDR2 is FQNEAQ. Here the CDR3 reads CASSSETGVDIQYF. The CDR3 region has the DNA TGTGCCAGCAGCTCGGAGACAGGGGTAGACATTCAGTACTTC. Complete variable domain (other parts from reference TRBV7-8 and TRBJ2-4): GAGVSQSPRYKVAKRGQDVALRCDPISGHVSLFWYQQALGQGPEFLTYFQNEAQLDKSGLPSDRFFAERPEGSVSTLKIQRTQQEDSAVYLCASSSETGVDIQYFGAGTRLSVL.

On this clonotype itself: The junction differs from germline at one of its ends, possibly a read error. This chain connects TRBV3-1 to TRBJ2-7, with D perhaps assigned TRBD1 or TRBD2 (5 bases each). From germline, CDR1 is LGHDT and CDR2 YNNKEL (reference sequence). This CDR3 contains 16 residues. The CDR3 DNA reads TGTACCAGCAGCCAAGATGAGGGGATCCTATCCTACGAGCAGTACTTC. Encoded protein: CTSSQDEGILSYEQYF.